The subject of this entry is one T cell receptor beta chain. Its antigen is not identified. This specimen belongs to a study of radiation and T cells in renal cell carcinoma. Sequencing used immunoSEQ multiplex PCR; TCRdb keeps in-frame clones, though not all of them. The sample consists of some 110,000 clones, 82% of them appearing once. Study results and caveats: In blood, top tumor clones expanded by 2 weeks, shrinking by 4.

Time point: baseline pretreatment blood. Treatment described: 15 Gy SBRT to primary tumor, nephrectomy 4 weeks later. Blood was sampled at baseline, 2 weeks and 4 weeks after SBRT. CDR1 is LNHDA and CDR2 is SQIVND in the germline V gene (reference sequence). The CDR3 has 13 residues. V shed 5 bases and J shed 6 bases, with 11 bases lying between them. This receptor was identified in an older woman with renal cell carcinoma. The material was blood, obtained from a patient whose treatment included radiotherapy and nephrectomy. The chain combines TRBV19 with TRBJ1-3; no clear D. For the CDR3, the DNA is TGTGCCAGTAGTCGAGGGAACGCAAACACCATATATTTT. It translates to CASSRGNANTIYF.